This is a list of T cell receptor beta chains from one sample in a study of blood T cell repertoires in COVID-19. Using immunoSEQ multiplex PCR, the repertoire was profiled, and TCRdb retains in-frame clones only, with some absent. This sample has more than 20,000 clones, with around 90% found just once. Sequenced material: peripheral blood. The receptors shown here come from a human donor in a cohort sampled during active COVID-19. Both conserved end residues are part of each CDR3. The D gene is left open where the match is weak. Rows may omit the clone size; those that give it use once, few, many or a size class.

>TRBV5-4|-|-|TRBJ2-5
TGTGCCAGCAGCGACCGGGATGCGTACCAAGAGACCCAGTACTTC
CASSDRDAYQETQYF
>TRBV7-9|-|-|TRBJ1-4
TGTGCCAGCAGCCCCTCCGGGCAGCGGTTTGGAAAACTGTTTTTT
CASSPSGQRFGKLFF
>TRBV6-5|-|-|TRBJ1-2
TGTGCCACTGGCGGGGGGAGGTTCTATGGCTACACCTTC
CATGGGRFYGYTF
>TRBV7-9|-|-|TRBJ2-3
TGTGCCAGCAGCTTAGAGGGGAGCACAGATACGCAGTATTTT
CASSLEGSTDTQYF
>TRBV10-3|-|-|TRBJ1-2
TGTGCCATCAGTGATGGGAGTTATAACTATGGCTACACCTTC
CAISDGSYNYGYTF
>TRBV27|-|-|TRBJ2-7
TGTGCCAGCAGGTACAGGGGAGGCGAGCAGTACTTC
CASRYRGGEQYF
>TRBV6-2/TRBV6-3|-|TRBD1|TRBJ2-5
TGTGCCAGCAGTTACTCCTGGACAGGGTACCAAGAGACCCAGTACTTC
CASSYSWTGYQETQYF
>TRBV3-1/TRBV3-2|-|-|TRBJ2-7
TGTGCCAGCTCGGAGAACTCCTACGAGCAGTACTTC
CASSENSYEQYF
>TRBV7-2|-|-|TRBJ1-5
TGTGCCAGCAGTCGAAGCAGGCCCGAAGGGGCCCAGCATTTT
CASSRSRPEGAQHF
>TRBV5-4|-|TRBD2|TRBJ2-5
TGTGCCAGCAGCCCGGGGGGAGCGGGGGCCCAAGAGACCCAGTACTTC
CASSPGGAGAQETQYF
>TRBV12-3/TRBV12-4|-|-|TRBJ2-2
TGTGCCAGCAGTTCCCCGGTCGGGGAGCTGTTTTTT
CASSSPVGELFF
>TRBV21-1|-|-|TRBJ1-2
TGTGCCAGCAGCGGCCCCAGGGGGAACTATGGCTACACCTTC
CASSGPRGNYGYTF
>TRBV11-2|-|TRBD2|TRBJ2-2
TGTGCCAGCAGCTTAGGTGCTAGCGGGGGGCCCCTCACCGGGGAGCTGTTTTTT
CASSLGASGGPLTGELFF
>TRBV5-4|-|TRBD1|TRBJ1-6
TGTGCCAGCAGCTCCGACAGGGGGATTAATTCACCCCTCCACTTT
CASSSDRGINSPLHF
>TRBV6-2/TRBV6-3|once|-|TRBJ2-5
TGTGCCAGCACCCCGCTGCGGCTAGCTGGGGGCGAGACCCAGTACTTC
CASTPLRLAGGETQYF
>TRBV2|-|-|TRBJ1-1
TGTGCCAGCAGTGAACCTCGGGTCAACGGGGACACTGAAGCTTTCTTT
CASSEPRVNGDTEAFF
>TRBV5-8|-|-|TRBJ1-3
TGTGCCAGCAGCGTGCGGGACTCCTCTGGAAACACCATATATTTT
CASSVRDSSGNTIYF
>TRBV5-8|once|-|TRBJ1-2
TGTGCCAGCAGCTCCCCCGGGGGAAGCTATGGCTACACCTTC
CASSSPGGSYGYTF
>TRBV29-1|-|TRBD1|TRBJ1-2
TGCAGCGTTGATCTACAGGGGTATAATGGCTACACCTTC
CSVDLQGYNGYTF
>TRBV19|-|TRBD2|TRBJ2-1
TGTGCCAGTAAGAGGCTGGGAAGACTAGCGGGGGGAATGGGTGAGCAGTTCTTC
CASKRLGRLAGGMGEQFF
>TRBV10-3|-|TRBD2|TRBJ2-1
TGTGCCATTCTTAGCGGGGGGGCCCCTGAGCAGTTCTTC
CAILSGGAPEQFF
>TRBV11-2|-|TRBD2|TRBJ2-2
TGTGCCAGCAGCCAGACTAGCGGCCGAGGGACCGGGGAGCTGTTTTTT
CASSQTSGRGTGELFF
>TRBV7-7|-|-|TRBJ1-1
TGTGCCAGCAGCCGAATGGTGGGCCTGAACACTGAAGCTTTCTTT
CASSRMVGLNTEAFF
>TRBV13|-|-|TRBJ1-1
TGTGCCAGCAGTAAGGACAGAAGAGGCGGTGAAGCTTTCTTT
CASSKDRRGGEAFF
>TRBV27|-|-|TRBJ1-1
TGTGCCAGCAGCCGCAAAATTCGAGGTATGACGAACACTGAAGCTTTCTTT
CASSRKIRGMTNTEAFF
>TRBV5-4|-|TRBD1|TRBJ1-2
TGTGCCAGCAGCTTGGCGGGACAGACCTATGGCTACACCTTC
CASSLAGQTYGYTF
>TRBV7-6|-|TRBD2|TRBJ2-2
TGTGCCAGCAGCCCCTTAGCTAGCGGGGGTCGCACCGGGGAGCTGTTTTTT
CASSPLASGGRTGELFF
>TRBV6-6|-|TRBD1|TRBJ1-1
TGTGCCAGCAGTGCCCTACAGGGGTCCACTGAAGCTTTCTTT
CASSALQGSTEAFF
>TRBV5-1|-|-|TRBJ1-2
TGCGCCAGCAGCTTAGACGACTGGGGCTACACCTTC
CASSLDDWGYTF
>TRBV6-5|-|TRBD1|TRBJ1-6
TGTGCCAGCAGCGGGACAGGGGGCGCGAATTCACCCCTCCACTTT
CASSGTGGANSPLHF
>TRBV6-4|-|TRBD1|TRBJ2-7
TGTGCCAGCAGTGACAGGACAGGGCACGAGCAGTACTTC
CASSDRTGHEQYF
>TRBV19|-|TRBD1|TRBJ1-2
TGTGCCAGTATGATGGGTGGGCTACCAGGACAGGGTGGCTATGGCTACACCTTC
CASMMGGLPGQGGYGYTF
>TRBV5-1|-|TRBD2|TRBJ2-5
TGCGCCAGCAACCCAGCGGGACTAGCGGGGGGAGAGACCCAGTACTTC
CASNPAGLAGGETQYF
>TRBV4-1|-|-|TRBJ1-3
TGCGCCAGCAGCCAAGTATCACAGGGAGTCGGAAACACCATATATTTT
CASSQVSQGVGNTIYF
>TRBV5-4|few|TRBD2|TRBJ2-3
TGTGCCAGCAGCCGCCTGCTAGCGGGGGGGCGTACAGATACGCAGTATTTT
CASSRLLAGGRTDTQYF
>TRBV25-1|-|-|TRBJ1-1
TGTGCCAGCAGTAACCCGGGCACTGAAGCTTTCTTT
CASSNPGTEAFF
>TRBV6-5|-|-|TRBJ1-1
TGTGCCAGCAGCCCAGCGGGGGCTAACACTGAAGCTTTCTTT
CASSPAGANTEAFF
>TRBV7-9|-|-|TRBJ1-2
TGTGCCAGCAGCCCGACCGACAGTCTTAGTGGCTACACCTTC
CASSPTDSLSGYTF
>TRBV10-3|-|-|TRBJ1-4
TGTGCCAACTCACCGGGAGAGAGGGAAAAACTGTTTTTT
CANSPGEREKLFF
>TRBV19|-|-|TRBJ1-1
TGTGCCAGTAGTATACTGGGCGACATGAACACTGAAGCTTTCTTT
CASSILGDMNTEAFF
>TRBV6-5|once|TRBD1|TRBJ1-1
TGTGCCAGCAGGGGAAGACAGGGGAACACTGAAGCTTTCTTT
CASRGRQGNTEAFF
>TRBV27|once|TRBD1|TRBJ2-7
TGTGCCAGCACCCGCGGGACAGGGATGGGCGAGCAGTACTTC
CASTRGTGMGEQYF
>TRBV15|-|-|TRBJ2-7
TGTGCCACCAGCAGAGATCGCGGGGGCCCCTACGAGCAGTACTTC
CATSRDRGGPYEQYF
>TRBV29-1|-|-|TRBJ1-2
TGCAGCGTTACACGGGGTTCTGCTGGCGGCTACACCTTC
CSVTRGSAGGYTF
>TRBV27|-|-|TRBJ1-1
TGTGCCAGCAGGATGACAGCAAACACTGAAGCTTTCTTT
CASRMTANTEAFF
>TRBV3-1/TRBV3-2|-|-|TRBJ1-5
TGTGCCAGCAGCCATAGAATCGGGGTTCTCCCTCAGCCCCAGCATTTT
CASSHRIGVLPQPQHF
>TRBV3-1/TRBV3-2|-|-|TRBJ1-3
TGTGCCAGCAGCCAAGGACAGGTTGTATGGACTGGAAACACCATATATTTT
CASSQGQVVWTGNTIYF
>TRBV27|-|TRBD1|TRBJ1-1
TGTGCCAGCAGTTGGGACAGATCCACTGAAGCTTTCTTT
CASSWDRSTEAFF
>TRBV6-2/TRBV6-3|few|TRBD1|TRBJ1-5
TGTGCCAGCAGTTACTCGTGGAGGACAGGGTCTCAGCCCCAGCATTTT
CASSYSWRTGSQPQHF
>TRBV18|-|TRBD1|TRBJ1-2
TGTGCCAGCTCACCGGACAGGGATCATGGCTACACCTTC
CASSPDRDHGYTF
>TRBV7-9|-|TRBD1|TRBJ1-2
TGTGCCAGCAGCCAATCGGACAGGTCTAACTATGGCTACACCTTC
CASSQSDRSNYGYTF
>TRBV6-5|-|-|TRBJ1-3
TGTGCCAGCAGTTACCCGAGATCCTCTGGAAACACCATATATTTT
CASSYPRSSGNTIYF
>TRBV5-1|-|-|TRBJ2-3
TGCGCCAGCAGCTTGGGGCGGACAGATACGCAGTATTTT
CASSLGRTDTQYF
>TRBV5-1|-|TRBD1|TRBJ1-6
TGCGCCAGCCACGACAGGGGGCGCGGCTTACCCCTCCGCTTT
CASHDRGRGLPLRF